These 11 T cell receptor beta chains came from one sample sequenced in a study of beta chain features in type 1 diabetes. The study reverse transcribed the entire isolated RNA, so it sequenced expressed TCRB transcripts. Produced via immunoSEQ multiplex PCR; TCRdb's table is partial and in-frame only. Of about 150,000 clones listed, roughly 11% are singletons. The material sequenced was central memory CD4+ T cells from blood. The receptors derive from a man aged 18 to 29 in good health.

The chain joins TRBV18 to TRBJ2-7; 7 bases match TRBD2. Trimming took 2 bases from V and 6 from J; bases not matched to a gene: 10. Germline V gives CDR1 KGHSH, CDR2 LQKENI. CDR3 length: 15 residues. CDR3 DNA sequence: TGTGCCAGCTCACCAATTAGCGGGTTAGCAAGCGAGCAGTACTTC. Its protein is CASSPISGLASEQYF.

This clone appeared a few times. The chain combines TRBV30 with TRBJ2-3; no definite D call. The CDR3 length is 12 residues. Germline V gene sequence: CDR1 GTSNPN, CDR2 SVGIG (reference sequence). Trimming pared 4 bases from V and 0 bases from J, leaving 5 bases between. CDR3 amino acids: CAWMFSTDTQYF. In DNA, the CDR3 is TGTGCCTGGATGTTCAGCACAGATACGCAGTATTTT.

The chain employs TRBV29-1 and TRBJ2-7; TRBD2 is a possible D gene (5 bases). The CDR3 length is 11 residues. Trimming left V 1 base short and J 10 bases short, with 11 bases between. Germline V lookup: CDR1 SQVTM, CDR2 ANQGSEA. DNA for the CDR3: TGCAGCGTTGAAGTCGGGGATGCTCAGTACTTC. Amino acids: CSVEVGDAQYF.

This clone was seen only a few times. The CDR3 is CASSQDSTGSNEKLFF. The CDR3 bases are TGCGCCAGCAGCCAAGACTCGACAGGGTCTAATGAAAAACTGTTTTTT. The gene calls are TRBV4-3 and TRBJ1-4; 7 bases match TRBD1. CDR1 LGHNA and CDR2 YSLEER come from the germline V gene. CDR3 size: 16 residues. V gave up 0 bases and J gave up 3 bases; unmatched junction bases: 4.

This clone has at least ten counts. The rearrangement links TRBV5-4 to TRBJ1-2; TRBD1 might be the D (5 bases). The CDR3 has 16 residues. The germline V gene has CDR1 SGHNT and CDR2 YYREEE (reference sequence). V was trimmed by 0 bases and J by 7 bases, leaving 19 bases between them. The CDR3 spells CASSLDLVTGRGGYTF. The CDR3 region has the DNA TGTGCCAGCAGCTTGGACCTAGTAACGGGACGGGGTGGCTACACCTTC.

This clone was seen more than once but under ten times. V is TRBV30 and J is TRBJ1-2; perhaps TRBD1 as D (6 bases). CDR3 length equals 14 residues. The V and J ends lost 4 bases and 2 bases respectively, with 14 bases between them. Per germline, CDR1 GTSNPN and CDR2 SVGIG (reference sequence). The CDR3 sequence is CAWIFSDRNYGYTF. DNA of the CDR3: TGTGCCTGGATATTTTCGGACAGAAACTATGGCTACACCTTC.

This clone has a handful of counts. The J gene is TRBJ1-5, the V gene TRBV4-1; no definite D call. Germline loops: CDR1 MGHRA, CDR2 YSYEKL. Deletions cut 4 bases from V and 5 bases from J, with 15 bases between. The CDR3 spans 15 residues. DNA for the CDR3: TGCGCCAGCAGCCCGACGCAAGGGCTTCATCAGCCCCAGCATTTT. Translation: CASSPTQGLHQPQHF.

The chain is built from TRBV5-1 and TRBJ2-7, with 12 bases fitting TRBD2. V was clipped by 2 bases and J by 6 bases; unmatched bases: 9. Looked up from germline, CDR1 is SGHRS and CDR2 is YFSETQ. CDR3 length: 16 residues. The CDR3 DNA is TGCGCCAGCAGCTTTGCGCTAGCGGGGGGGCCGACCGAGCAGTACTTC. This gives the protein CASSFALAGGPTEQYF.

The gene calls are TRBV19 and TRBJ2-1; D is undetermined. The CDR3 spans 15 residues. CDR1 and CDR2 (germline): LNHDA, SQIVND (reference sequence). The ends were cut back, 3 bases at V and 6 bases at J, with 15 bases in the middle. CDR3 coding DNA: TGTGCCAGTAGTATTCAATTAGGACGGATCAATGAGCAGTTCTTC. Translated: CASSIQLGRINEQFF.

The chain combines TRBV7-2 with TRBJ2-5; TRBD2 matches at 8 bases. Looked up from germline, CDR1 is SGHTA and CDR2 is FQGNSA. CDR3 length: 15 amino acids. Trimming removed 4 bases from V and 5 bases from J; junction bases left unmatched: 9. The CDR3 spells CASSSTPQRGETQYF. Written as DNA, the CDR3 is TGTGCCAGCAGCTCCACCCCCCAGCGGGGGGAGACCCAGTACTTC. The variable domain in full, with the rest retrieved from reference TRBV7-2 and TRBJ2-5, is GAGVSQSPSNKVTEKGKDVELRCDPISGHTALYWYRQSLGQGLEFLIYFQGNSAPDKSGLPSDRFSAERTGGSVSTLTIQRTQQEDSAVYLCASSSTPQRGETQYFGPGTRLLVL.

The chain uses TRBV19 and TRBJ2-1; 8 bases agree with TRBD1. Unmatched junction bases numbered 5, after V lost 3 bases and J lost 7 bases. Germline V gene data show CDR1 as LNHDA and CDR2 as SQIVND (reference sequence). The CDR3 spans 14 residues. The CDR3 is CASSIGQGLNEQFF. As DNA, the CDR3 is TGTGCCAGTAGTATCGGACAGGGATTGAATGAGCAGTTCTTC.